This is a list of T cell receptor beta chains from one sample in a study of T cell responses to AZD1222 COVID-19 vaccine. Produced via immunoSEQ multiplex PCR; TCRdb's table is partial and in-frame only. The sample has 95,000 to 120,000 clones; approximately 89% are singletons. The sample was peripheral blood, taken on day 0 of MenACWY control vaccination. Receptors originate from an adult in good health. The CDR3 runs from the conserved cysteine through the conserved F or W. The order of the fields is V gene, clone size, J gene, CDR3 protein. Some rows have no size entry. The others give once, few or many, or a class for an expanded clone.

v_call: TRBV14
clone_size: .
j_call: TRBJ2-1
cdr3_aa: CASSQDLRSRGDEQFF

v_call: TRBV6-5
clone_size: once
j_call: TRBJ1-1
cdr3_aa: CASTGGWGAFF

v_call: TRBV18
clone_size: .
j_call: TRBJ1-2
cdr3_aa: CASSPTTAGANGYTF

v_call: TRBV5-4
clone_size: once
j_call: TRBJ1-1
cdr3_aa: CASSLAEAEAFF

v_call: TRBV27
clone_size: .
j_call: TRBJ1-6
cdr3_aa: CASRPGGYRINSPLHF

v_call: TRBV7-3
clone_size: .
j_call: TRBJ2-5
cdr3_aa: CASSLGPQETQYF

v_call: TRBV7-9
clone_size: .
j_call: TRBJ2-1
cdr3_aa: CASSSIEGARYNEQFF

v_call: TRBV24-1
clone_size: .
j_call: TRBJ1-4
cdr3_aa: CATSDPGQKTNEKLFF

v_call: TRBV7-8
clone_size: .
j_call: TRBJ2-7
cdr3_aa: CASSLGLAGGDYEQYF

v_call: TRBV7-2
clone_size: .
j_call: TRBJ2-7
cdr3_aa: CASSLSSGSSYEQYF

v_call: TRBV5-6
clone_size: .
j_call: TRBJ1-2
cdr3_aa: CASSLGSRQGNYGYTF

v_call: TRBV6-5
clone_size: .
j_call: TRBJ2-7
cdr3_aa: CASSRAGSYEQYF

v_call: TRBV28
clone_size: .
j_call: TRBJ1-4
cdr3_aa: CASTTSSEKLFF

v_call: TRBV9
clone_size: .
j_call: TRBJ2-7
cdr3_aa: CASSVAPGARYEQYF

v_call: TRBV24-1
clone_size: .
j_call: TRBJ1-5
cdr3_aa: CATSSTGSAQPQHF

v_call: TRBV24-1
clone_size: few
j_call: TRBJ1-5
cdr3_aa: CATSDQGAHQPQHF

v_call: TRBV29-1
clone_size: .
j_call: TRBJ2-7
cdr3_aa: CSVEKGVEQYF

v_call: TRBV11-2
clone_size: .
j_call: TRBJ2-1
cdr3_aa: CASSLVQGASYEQFF

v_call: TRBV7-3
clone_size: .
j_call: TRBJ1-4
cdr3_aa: CASSFRKDEKLFF

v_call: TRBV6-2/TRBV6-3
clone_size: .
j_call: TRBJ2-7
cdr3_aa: CASSYGQATGTSVYEQYF

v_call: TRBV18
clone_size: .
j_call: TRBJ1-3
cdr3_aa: CASSPTMDRTGNTIYF

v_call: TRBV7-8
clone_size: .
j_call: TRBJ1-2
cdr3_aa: CASSFAGTEYNYGYTF

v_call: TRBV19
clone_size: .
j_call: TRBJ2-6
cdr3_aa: CASSPDRGGANVLTF

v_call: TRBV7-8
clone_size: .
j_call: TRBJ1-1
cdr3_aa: CASSSSTGMNTEAFF

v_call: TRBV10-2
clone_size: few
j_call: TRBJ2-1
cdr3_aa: CASSDPSGVRDEQFF

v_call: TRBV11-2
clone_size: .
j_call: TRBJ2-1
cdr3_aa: CASSGPTGRRAYNEQFF

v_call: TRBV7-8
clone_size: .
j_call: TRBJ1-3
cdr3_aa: CASSFGTGISSGNTIYF

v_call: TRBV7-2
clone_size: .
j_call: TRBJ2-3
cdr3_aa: CASSLGTSDTQYF

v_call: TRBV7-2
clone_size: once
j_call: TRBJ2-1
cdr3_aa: CASSFGPLDNEQFF

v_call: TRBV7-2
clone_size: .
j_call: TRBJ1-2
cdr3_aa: CASSDTGTGLYGYTF

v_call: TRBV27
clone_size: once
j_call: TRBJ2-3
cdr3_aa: CASSLGTGRITDTQYF